This is a list of T cell receptor beta chains from one sample in a study of response to subunit inactivated influenza vaccine. MiXCR, applied by TCRdb to the RT-PCR reads, yields one record per CDR3 protein. The sample holds approximately 500,000 distinct CDR3 sequences, roughly 15% seen once. This specimen was PBMCs from blood, taken approximately 12 days after vaccination. The receptors stem from a man aged 50 to 60 who received an inactivated influenza vaccine. Both conserved end residues are part of each CDR3. A D gene is named only where the DNA matches it firmly. Clone size appears in some rows only: once, few, many, or a class for an expanded clone.

>-|-|TRBV7-8|TRBJ1-5
CASSWDIGPDQPQHF
TGTGCCAGCAGCTGGGACATTGGGCCTGATCAGCCCCAGCATTTT
>-|-|TRBV7-8|TRBJ2-2
CASTRASGAGELFF
TGTGCCAGCACCCGGGCCTCTGGGGCCGGGGAGCTGTTTTTT
>-|few|TRBV2|TRBJ1-6
CASSRRDNSPLHF
TGTGCCAGCAGTCGACGGGATAATTCACCCCTCCACTTT
>-|few|TRBV11-3|TRBJ2-5
CASSLVARETQYF
TGTGCCAGCAGCTTAGTAGCACGGGAGACCCAGTACTTC
>-|few|TRBV5-1|TRBJ1-1
CASSLEVDYTEAFF
TGCGCCAGCAGCTTGGAAGTGGATTACACTGAAGCTTTCTTT
>TRBD2|few|TRBV5-5|TRBJ2-1
CASSLLAGGSDEQFF
TGTGCCAGCAGCTTGCTAGCGGGAGGGTCGGATGAGCAGTTCTTC
>-|-|TRBV5-5|TRBJ2-1
CASSFSHREDNEQFF
TGTGCCAGCAGCTTTAGCCACCGGGAAGACAATGAGCAGTTCTTC
>-|-|TRBV27|TRBJ2-7
CASSFGFTGAYEQYF
TGTGCCAGCAGTTTTGGCTTTACTGGGGCTTACGAGCAGTACTTC
>TRBD1|-|TRBV4-2|TRBJ2-5
CASSQTDRSQETKYF
TGTGCCAGCAGCCAGACGGACAGGAGCCAAGAGACCAAGTACTTC
>-|few|TRBV7-9|TRBJ2-5
CASSLLTGGPETQYF
TGTGCCAGCAGCTTACTTACGGGGGGCCCAGAGACCCAGTACTTC
>-|many|TRBV5-1|TRBJ1-1
CASSLSQNTEAFF
TGCGCCAGCAGCCTCTCACAGAACACTGAAGCTTTCTTT
>-|many|TRBV30|TRBJ1-4
CAWSGQYQEKLFF
TGTGCCTGGAGTGGGCAGTACCAGGAAAAACTGTTTTTT
>-|few|TRBV21-1|TRBJ1-4
CASSTDRSNEKLFF
TGTGCCAGCAGCACCGACAGGAGTAATGAAAAACTGTTTTTT
>TRBD2|few|TRBV20-1|TRBJ2-5
CSAQLAGGIGETQYF
TGCAGTGCCCAGCTAGCGGGAGGTATAGGGGAGACCCAGTACTTC
>-|-|TRBV29-1|TRBJ2-1
CSVVEVGNEQFF
TGCAGCGTTGTAGAGGTCGGGAATGAGCAGTTCTTC
>-|once|TRBV12-3/TRBV12-4|TRBJ1-1
CAPVVVTEAFF
TGTGCCCCCGTCGTCGTTACTGAAGCTTTCTTT
>-|-|TRBV5-1|TRBJ1-3
CASSLDANSGNTIYF
TGCGCCAGCAGCTTGGATGCCAACTCTGGAAACACCATATATTTT
>TRBD2|many|TRBV20-1|TRBJ2-4
CSASSRPSGDRAKNIQYF
TGCAGTGCTAGTTCTCGGCCTAGCGGAGATCGAGCCAAAAACATTCAGTACTTC
>TRBD1|many|TRBV20-1|TRBJ2-1
CSARQGATYNEQFF
TGCAGTGCTAGGCAGGGGGCTACCTACAATGAGCAGTTCTTC
>-|-|TRBV19|TRBJ2-7
CASSYRDGAYEQYF
TGTGCCAGTAGTTACCGGGACGGAGCCTACGAGCAGTACTTC
>-|few|TRBV20-1|TRBJ1-1
CSANRANREAFF
TGCAGTGCAAACCGGGCGAACCGTGAAGCTTTCTTT
>-|-|TRBV13|TRBJ2-3
CASSSWTGDTDTQYF
TGTGCCAGCAGCTCATGGACGGGAGACACAGATACGCAGTATTTT
>TRBD1|-|TRBV12-3/TRBV12-4|TRBJ2-7
CASTGDRVGYEQYF
TGTGCCAGCACCGGGGACAGGGTGGGGTACGAGCAGTACTTC
>TRBD1|-|TRBV30|TRBJ1-1
CAWGGQITEAFF
TGTGCCTGGGGGGGACAGATCACTGAAGCTTTCTTT
>TRBD1|few|TRBV7-2|TRBJ1-6
CASSSGGQPNSPLHF
TGTGCCAGCAGCTCCGGGGGACAGCCTAATTCACCCCTCCACTTT
>-|few|TRBV12-3/TRBV12-4|TRBJ1-6
CASSFARSSPLHF
TGTGCCAGCAGTTTCGCAAGGAGTTCACCCCTCCACTTT